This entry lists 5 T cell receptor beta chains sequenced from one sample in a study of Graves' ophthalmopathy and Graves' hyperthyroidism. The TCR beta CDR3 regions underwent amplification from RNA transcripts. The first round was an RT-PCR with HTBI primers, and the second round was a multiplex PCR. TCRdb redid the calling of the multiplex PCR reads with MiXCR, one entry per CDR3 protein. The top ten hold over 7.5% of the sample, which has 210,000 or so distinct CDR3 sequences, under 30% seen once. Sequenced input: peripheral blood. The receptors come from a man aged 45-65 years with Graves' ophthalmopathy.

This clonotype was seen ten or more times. The CDR3 sequence is CASSRDPQETQYF. The CDR3 bases are TGTGCCAGCAGTAGGGACCCCCAAGAGACCCAGTACTTC. J is TRBJ2-5 and V is TRBV2; D is perhaps TRBD1 or TRBD2 (5 bases each). CDR1 is SNHLY and CDR2 is FYNNEI in the germline V gene. Trimming took off 5 bases at V and 1 base at J, with 8 bases between the two ends. This CDR3 contains 13 residues.

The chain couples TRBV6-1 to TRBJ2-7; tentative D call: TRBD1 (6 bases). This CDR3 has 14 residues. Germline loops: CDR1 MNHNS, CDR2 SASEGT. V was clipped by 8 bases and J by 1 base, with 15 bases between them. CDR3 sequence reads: CASRLEGQSYEQYF. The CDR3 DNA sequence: TGTGCCAGCCGCCTAGAAGGACAGTCCTACGAGCAGTACTTC.

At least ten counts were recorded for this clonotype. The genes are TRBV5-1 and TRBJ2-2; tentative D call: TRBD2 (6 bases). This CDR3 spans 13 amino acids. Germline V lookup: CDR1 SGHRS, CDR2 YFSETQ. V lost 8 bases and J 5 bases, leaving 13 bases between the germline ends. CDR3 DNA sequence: TGCGCCAGTTCAGCCGGGGGTACCGGGGAGCTGTTTTTT. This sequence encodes CASSAGGTGELFF.

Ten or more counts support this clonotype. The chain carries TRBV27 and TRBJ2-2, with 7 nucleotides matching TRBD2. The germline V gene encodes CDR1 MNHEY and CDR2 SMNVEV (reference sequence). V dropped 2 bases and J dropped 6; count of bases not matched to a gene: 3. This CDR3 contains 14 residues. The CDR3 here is CASSLGAGAGELFF. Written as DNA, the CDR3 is TGTGCCAGCAGTTTAGGGGCGGGAGCCGGGGAGCTGTTTTTT.

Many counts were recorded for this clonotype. CDR3 DNA: TGTGCCTGGAGTGTTTCCTTTAGCACAGGGAGAAGAACTGAAGCTTTCTTT. It yields the protein CAWSVSFSTGRRTEAFF. The rearrangement links TRBV30 to TRBJ1-1, with D possibly TRBD1 on 6 matching bases. Germline assignment: CDR1 GTSNPN and CDR2 SVGIG (reference sequence). The CDR3 covers 17 residues. The V end was cut by 0 bases, the J end by 5 bases, with 22 bases between.